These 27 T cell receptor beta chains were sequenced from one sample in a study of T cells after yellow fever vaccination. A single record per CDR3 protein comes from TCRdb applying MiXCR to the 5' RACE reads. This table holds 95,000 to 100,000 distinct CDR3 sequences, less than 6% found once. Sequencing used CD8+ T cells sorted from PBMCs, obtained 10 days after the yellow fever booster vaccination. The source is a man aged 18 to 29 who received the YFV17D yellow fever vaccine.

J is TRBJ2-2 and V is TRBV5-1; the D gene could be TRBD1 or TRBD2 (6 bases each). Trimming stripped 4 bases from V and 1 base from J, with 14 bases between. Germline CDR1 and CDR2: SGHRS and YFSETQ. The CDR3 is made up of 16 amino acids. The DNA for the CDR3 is TGCGCCAGCAGCGTGTGGGGGGCCCAGAACACCGGGGAGCTGTTTTTT. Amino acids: CASSVWGAQNTGELFF.

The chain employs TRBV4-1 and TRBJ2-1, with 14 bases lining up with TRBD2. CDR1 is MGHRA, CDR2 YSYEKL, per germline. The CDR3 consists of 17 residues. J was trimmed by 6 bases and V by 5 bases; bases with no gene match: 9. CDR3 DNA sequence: TGCGCCAGCAGCTCAGAGCCGGGACTAGCGGGGGTCAATGAGCAGTTCTTC. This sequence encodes CASSSEPGLAGVNEQFF.

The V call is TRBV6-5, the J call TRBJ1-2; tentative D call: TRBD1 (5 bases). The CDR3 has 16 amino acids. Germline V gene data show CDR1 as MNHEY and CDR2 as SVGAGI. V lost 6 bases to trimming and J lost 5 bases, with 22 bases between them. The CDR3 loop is CASSPTPGKGRYGYTF. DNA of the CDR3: TGTGCCAGCAGCCCCACCCCAGGGAAGGGTCGATATGGCTACACCTTC.

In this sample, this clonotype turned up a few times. The CDR3 region is CASSPRLYYEQYF. CDR3 sequence (DNA): TGCGCCAGCAGCCCCCGTCTCTACTACGAGCAGTACTTC. This sequence joins TRBV4-1 and TRBJ2-7; D gene uncertain. Germline V gene sequence: CDR1 MGHRA, CDR2 YSYEKL. Trimming took 4 bases from V and 3 from J, leaving 10 bases between them. The CDR3 is 13 residues long.

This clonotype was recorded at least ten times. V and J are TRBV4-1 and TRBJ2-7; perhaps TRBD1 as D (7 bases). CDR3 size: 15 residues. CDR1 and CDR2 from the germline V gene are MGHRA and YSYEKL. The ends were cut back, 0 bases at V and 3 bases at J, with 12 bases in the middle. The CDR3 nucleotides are TGCGCCAGCAGCCAAGAGGGGGGACAGTTCTACGAGCAGTACTTC. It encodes CASSQEGGQFYEQYF.

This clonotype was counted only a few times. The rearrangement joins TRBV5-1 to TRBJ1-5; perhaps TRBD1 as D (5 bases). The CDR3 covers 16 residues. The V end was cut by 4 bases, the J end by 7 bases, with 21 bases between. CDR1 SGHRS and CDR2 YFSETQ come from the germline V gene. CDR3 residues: CASSPGWGGLEQPQHF. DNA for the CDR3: TGCGCCAGCAGCCCAGGGTGGGGGGGACTGGAGCAGCCCCAGCATTTT. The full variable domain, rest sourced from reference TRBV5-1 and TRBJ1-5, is KAGVTQTPRYLIKTRGQQVTLSCSPISGHRSVSWYQQTPGQGLQFLFEYFSETQRNKGNFPGRFSGRQFSNSRSEMNVSTLELGDSALYLCASSPGWGGLEQPQHFGDGTRLSIL.

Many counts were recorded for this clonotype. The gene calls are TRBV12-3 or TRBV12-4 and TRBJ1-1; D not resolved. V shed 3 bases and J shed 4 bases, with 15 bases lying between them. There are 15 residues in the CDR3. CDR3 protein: CASSFLPGTGTEAFF. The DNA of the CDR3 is TGTGCCAGCAGTTTTCTACCGGGCACGGGCACTGAAGCTTTCTTT.

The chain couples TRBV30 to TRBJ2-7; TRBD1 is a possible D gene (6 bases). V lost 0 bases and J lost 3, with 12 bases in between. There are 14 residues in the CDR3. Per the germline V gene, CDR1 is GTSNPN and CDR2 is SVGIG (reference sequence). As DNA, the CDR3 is TGTGCCTGGAGTGTCCCGGCAGGGGACTACGAGCAGTACTTC. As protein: CAWSVPAGDYEQYF.

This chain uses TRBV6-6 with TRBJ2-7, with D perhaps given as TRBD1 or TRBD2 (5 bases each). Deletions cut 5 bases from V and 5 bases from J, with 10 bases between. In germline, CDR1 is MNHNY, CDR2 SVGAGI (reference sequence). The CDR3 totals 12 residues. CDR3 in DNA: TGTGCCAGCAGTACGACAGCGGACGAGCAGTACTTC. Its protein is CASSTTADEQYF.

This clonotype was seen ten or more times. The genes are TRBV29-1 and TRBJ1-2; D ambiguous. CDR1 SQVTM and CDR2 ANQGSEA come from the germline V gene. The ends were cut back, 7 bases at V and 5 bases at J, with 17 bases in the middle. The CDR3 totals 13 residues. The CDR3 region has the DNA TGCAGCGACCGAGAAGGAGCCCTATATGGCTACACCTTC. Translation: CSDREGALYGYTF.

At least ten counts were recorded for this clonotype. In DNA form, the CDR3 reads TGTGCCAGCAGCTCAGGGGGGAGCACAGATACGCAGTATTTT. This gives the protein CASSSGGSTDTQYF. This sequence joins TRBV7-6 and TRBJ2-3; the D gene is possibly TRBD1 (7 bases). Trimming shortened V by 4 bases and J by 0 bases, and 8 bases separated the two germline ends. Germline V CDR1 and CDR2: SGHVS, FNYEAQ. The CDR3 runs 14 residues.

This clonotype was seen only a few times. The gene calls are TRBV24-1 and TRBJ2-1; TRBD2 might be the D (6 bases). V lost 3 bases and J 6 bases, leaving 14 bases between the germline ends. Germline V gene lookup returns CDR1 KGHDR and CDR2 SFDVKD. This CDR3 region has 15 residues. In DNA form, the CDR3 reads TGTGCCACCAGTGATAACCCCGGACTATCCAATGAGCAGTTCTTC. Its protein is CATSDNPGLSNEQFF.

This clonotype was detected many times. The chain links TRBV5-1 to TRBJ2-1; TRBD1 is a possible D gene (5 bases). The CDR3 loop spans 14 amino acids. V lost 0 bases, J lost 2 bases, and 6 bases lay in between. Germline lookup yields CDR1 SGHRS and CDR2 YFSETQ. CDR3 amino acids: CASSLAGPYNEQFF. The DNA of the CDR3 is TGCGCCAGCAGCTTGGCAGGGCCCTACAATGAGCAGTTCTTC. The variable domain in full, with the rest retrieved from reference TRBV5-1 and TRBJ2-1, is KAGVTQTPRYLIKTRGQQVTLSCSPISGHRSVSWYQQTPGQGLQFLFEYFSETQRNKGNFPGRFSGRQFSNSRSEMNVSTLELGDSALYLCASSLAGPYNEQFFGPGTRLTVL.

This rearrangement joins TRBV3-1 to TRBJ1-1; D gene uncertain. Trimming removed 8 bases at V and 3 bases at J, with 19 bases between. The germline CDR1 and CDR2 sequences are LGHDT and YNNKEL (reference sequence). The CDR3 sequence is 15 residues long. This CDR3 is CASQKSSSFDTEAFF. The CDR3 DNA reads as TGTGCCAGCCAAAAGTCCAGTAGCTTCGACACTGAAGCTTTCTTT.

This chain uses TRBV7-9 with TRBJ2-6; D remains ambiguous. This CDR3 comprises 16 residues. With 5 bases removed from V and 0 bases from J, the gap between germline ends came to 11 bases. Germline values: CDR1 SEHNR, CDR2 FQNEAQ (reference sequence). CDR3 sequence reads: CASSRPAPSGANVLTF. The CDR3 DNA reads TGTGCCAGCAGCCGACCAGCACCCTCTGGGGCCAACGTCCTGACTTTC.

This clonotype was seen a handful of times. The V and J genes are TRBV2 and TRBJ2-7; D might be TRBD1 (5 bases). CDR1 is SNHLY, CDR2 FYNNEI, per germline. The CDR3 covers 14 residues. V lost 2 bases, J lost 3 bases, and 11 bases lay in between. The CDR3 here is CASSELGQGYEQYV. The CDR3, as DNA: TGTGCCAGCAGTGAATTGGGGCAGGGCTACGAGCAGTACGTC.

The CDR3 protein is CASSLPGQGPLSGNTIYF. The DNA for the CDR3 is TGTGCCAGTAGTTTGCCCGGACAGGGCCCTCTCTCTGGAAACACCATATATTTT. The chain links TRBV19 to TRBJ1-3, with 8 bases lining up with TRBD1. V shed 5 bases and J 0 bases; nucleotides not matched to a gene: 12. The CDR3 has 18 residues. CDR1 and CDR2 (germline): LNHDA, SQIVND (reference sequence).

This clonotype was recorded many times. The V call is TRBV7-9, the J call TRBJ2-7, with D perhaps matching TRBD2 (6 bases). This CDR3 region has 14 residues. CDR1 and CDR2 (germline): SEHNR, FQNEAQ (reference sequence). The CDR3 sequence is CATTRGSLGYEQYF. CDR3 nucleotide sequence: TGTGCTACCACGCGGGGAAGCCTCGGCTACGAGCAGTACTTC. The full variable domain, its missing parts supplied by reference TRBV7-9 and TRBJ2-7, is DTGVSQNPRHKITKRGQNVTFRCDPISEHNRLYWYRQTLGQGPEFLTYFQNEAQLEKSRLLSDRFSAERPKGSFSTLEIQRTEQGDSAMYLCATTRGSLGYEQYFGPGTRLTVT.

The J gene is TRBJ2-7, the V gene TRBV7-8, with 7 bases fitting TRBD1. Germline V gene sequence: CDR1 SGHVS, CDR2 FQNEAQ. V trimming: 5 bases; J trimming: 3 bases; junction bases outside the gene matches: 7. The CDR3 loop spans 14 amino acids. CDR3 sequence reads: CASSPEGADYEQYF. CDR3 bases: TGTGCCAGCAGCCCAGAGGGGGCAGACTACGAGCAGTACTTC. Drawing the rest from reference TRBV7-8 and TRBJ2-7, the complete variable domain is GAGVSQSPRYKVAKRGQDVALRCDPISGHVSLFWYQQALGQGPEFLTYFQNEAQLDKSGLPSDRFFAERPEGSVSTLKIQRTQQEDSAVYLCASSPEGADYEQYFGPGTRLTVT.

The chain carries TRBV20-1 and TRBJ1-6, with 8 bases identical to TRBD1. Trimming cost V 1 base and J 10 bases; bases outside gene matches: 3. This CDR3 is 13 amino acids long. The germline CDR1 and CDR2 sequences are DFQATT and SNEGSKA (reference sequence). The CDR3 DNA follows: TGCAGTGCTAGAGCAGGGGGCGGGTCACCCCTCCACTTT. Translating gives CSARAGGGSPLHF.

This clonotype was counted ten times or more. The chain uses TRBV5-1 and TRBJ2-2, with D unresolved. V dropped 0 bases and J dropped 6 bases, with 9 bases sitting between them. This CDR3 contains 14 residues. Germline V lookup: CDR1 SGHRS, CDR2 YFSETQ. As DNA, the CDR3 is TGCGCCAGCAGCTTGGGGATGGGGTCCGGGGAGCTGTTTTTT. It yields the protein CASSLGMGSGELFF.

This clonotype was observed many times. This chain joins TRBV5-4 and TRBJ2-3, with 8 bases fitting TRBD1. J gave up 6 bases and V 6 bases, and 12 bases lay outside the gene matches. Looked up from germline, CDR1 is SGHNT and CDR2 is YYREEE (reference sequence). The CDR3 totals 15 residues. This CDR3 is CASTAGTGRRDTQYF. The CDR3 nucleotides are TGTGCCAGCACCGCCGGGACAGGAAGGCGGGATACGCAGTATTTT.

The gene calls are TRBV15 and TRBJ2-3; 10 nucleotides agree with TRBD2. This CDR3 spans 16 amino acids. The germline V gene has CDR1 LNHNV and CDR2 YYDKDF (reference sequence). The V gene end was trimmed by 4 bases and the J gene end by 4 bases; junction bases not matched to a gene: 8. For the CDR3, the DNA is TGTGCCACCAGCACCACCAGGGGGACTAGCGCAGATACGCAGTATTTT. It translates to CATSTTRGTSADTQYF.

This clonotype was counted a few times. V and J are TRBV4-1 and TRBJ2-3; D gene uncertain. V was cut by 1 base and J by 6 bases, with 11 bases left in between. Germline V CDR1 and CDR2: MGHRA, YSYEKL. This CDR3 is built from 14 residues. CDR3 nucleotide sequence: TGCGCCAGCAGCCAAGTCAACGCGGCGGATACGCAGTATTTT. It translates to CASSQVNAADTQYF.

This CDR3 is CASSGEGPLEQYV. In nucleotides, the CDR3 is TGTGCCAGCTCCGGGGAGGGGCCCCTGGAGCAGTACGTC. V is TRBV28 and J is TRBJ2-7; 7 bases agree with TRBD2. Germline V CDR1 and CDR2: MDHEN, SYDVKM. The CDR3 is made up of 13 amino acids. J lost 7 bases, V lost 8 bases, and 11 bases had no gene match.

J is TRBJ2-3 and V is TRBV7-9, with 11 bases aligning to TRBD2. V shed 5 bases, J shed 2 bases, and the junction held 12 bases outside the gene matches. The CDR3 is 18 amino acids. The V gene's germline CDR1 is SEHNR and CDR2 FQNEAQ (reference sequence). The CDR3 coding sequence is TGTGCCAGCAGCGTCATAGGGACTAGCGGAGACCTCACAGATACGCAGTATTTT. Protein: CASSVIGTSGDLTDTQYF.

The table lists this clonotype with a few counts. Here the CDR3 reads CAWSVLGTSYEQYF. The CDR3 DNA sequence: TGTGCCTGGAGTGTACTAGGCACTTCCTACGAGCAGTACTTC. J is TRBJ2-7 and V is TRBV30; tentatively, D is TRBD2 (5 bases). Germline CDR1 and CDR2: GTSNPN and SVGIG (reference sequence). The CDR3 is 14 amino acids. The V and J ends lost 0 bases and 1 base respectively, with 10 bases between them.